This T cell receptor (beta chain) is from a study of blood T cell repertoires in COVID-19. Study details: Both acute and convalescent COVID-19 samples were obtained from the United States, Italy and Spain. PBMCs, B-cell-depleted T cells, or T cells provided the cDNA or gDNA that made up the material.

The CDR3 covers 15 residues. The V and J ends lost 3 bases and 3 bases, in that order; junction bases with no gene match: 8. CDR1 is LNHNV and CDR2 is YYDKDF in the germline V gene (reference sequence). TCRdb's copy holds only in-frame clones and misses some; the assay was immunoSEQ multiplex PCR. This repertoire shows some 87,000 clones, 81% found once; its top ten account for approximately 13%. The rearrangement joins TRBV15 to TRBJ2-7; 7 positions agree with TRBD1. Sequenced: peripheral blood. The receptor's source is a human donor in a cohort sampled during active COVID-19. The CDR3 DNA reads TGTGCCACCAGCAGTAAGACAGGGAGTATCTACGAGCAGTACTTC. Amino acid sequence: CATSSKTGSIYEQYF.